This T cell receptor (beta chain) is drawn from a study of T cell responses to AZD1222 COVID-19 vaccine. Whole-study findings and limits: Regions left unmutated in variants are reportedly the target of nearly half of spike-specific TCRs.

The protocol was immunoSEQ multiplex PCR, while the TCRdb copy is restricted to in-frame clones and leaves out a portion. This sample has 130,000 to 150,000 clones, with more than 90% found just once. In this sample, this clone turned up once. Its antigen is currently unknown. The CDR3 spans 13 residues. Unmatched junction bases numbered 1, after V lost 6 bases and J lost 2 bases. Germline CDR1 reads ENHRY; CDR2 reads SYGVKD. The starting material was peripheral blood, obtained on day 0 of AZD1222 vaccination. This receptor was taken from an adult in good health. The chain has TRBV10-3 and TRBJ1-5; TRBD1 agrees at 7 bases. The CDR3 DNA reads as TGTGCCATCAGGCAGGGGGGCAATCAGCCCCAGCATTTT. Amino acid sequence: CAIRQGGNQPQHF.